A single sample gave rise to the 30 T cell receptor beta chains below, sequenced in a study of chemoradiotherapy in HPV16-positive cancers. This table comes from immunoSEQ multiplex PCR, and its TCRdb copy is limited to in-frame clones, with some not included. The sample holds roughly 40,000 clones; around three quarters are singletons and the top ten take about 5.5%. Specimen: blood, collected from a patient who underwent chemoradiotherapy. These receptors all stem from a human donor with HPV-associated anogenital cancer.

This clone has only one observation. The rearrangement links TRBV18 to TRBJ1-2, with 8 bases aligning to TRBD1. The CDR3 consists of 14 residues. Unmatched junction bases numbered 4, after V lost 4 bases and J lost 3 bases. From germline, CDR1 is KGHSH and CDR2 LQKENI. As DNA, the CDR3 is TGTGCCAGCTCACGGGACAGGTTAGACTATGGCTACACCTTC. This encodes CASSRDRLDYGYTF.

This chain uses TRBV5-1 with TRBJ2-1; possibly TRBD2 for D (7 bases). Germline V gene lookup returns CDR1 SGHRS and CDR2 YFSETQ. The CDR3 sequence is 17 residues long. V was pared by 1 base and J by 1 base, with 15 bases between. CDR3 protein: CASSLRAGAESYNEQFF. Here the CDR3 DNA reads TGCGCCAGCAGCTTGCGTGCGGGGGCGGAATCCTACAATGAGCAGTTCTTC.

The chain uses TRBV6-5 and TRBJ1-2; 9 bases are shared with TRBD1. J gave up 4 bases and V 6 bases, and 6 bases lay outside the gene matches. Germline V gene lookup returns CDR1 MNHEY and CDR2 SVGAGI. CDR3 length: 14 amino acids. DNA of the CDR3: TGTGCCAGCAGCCTACAGGGGGCCGGCTATGGCTACACCTTC. Encoded protein: CASSLQGAGYGYTF.

This clone has only a few counts. V gene TRBV7-2 combines with J gene TRBJ1-2, with D tentatively TRBD1 (5 bases). Deletions cut 1 base from V and 8 bases from J, with 11 bases between. The V gene's germline CDR1 is SGHTA and CDR2 FQGNSA. This CDR3 is built from 13 residues. The CDR3 DNA sequence: TGTGCCAGCAGCTTAGGGGCAGGGAGAGGCTACACCTTC. Translation: CASSLGAGRGYTF. The full variable domain, completed using reference TRBV7-2 and TRBJ1-2, is GAGVSQSPSNKVTEKGKDVELRCDPISGHTALYWYRQSLGQGLEFLIYFQGNSAPDKSGLPSDRFSAERTGGSVSTLTIQRTQQEDSAVYLCASSLGAGRGYTFGSGTRLTVV.

This clone was detected only a few times. This rearrangement joins TRBV2 to TRBJ1-5, with D perhaps matching TRBD1 (5 bases). The CDR3 spans 17 residues. CDR1 is SNHLY, CDR2 FYNNEI, per germline. V lost 7 bases and J lost 0, with 19 bases in between. CDR3 nucleotide sequence: TGTGCCAGCACCAGTTGGACTCAGGGTCCTAGCAATCAGCCCCAGCATTTT. Amino acids: CASTSWTQGPSNQPQHF.

This clone occurred a few times. The chain links TRBV15 to TRBJ1-2; no firm D call. Germline V gene sequence: CDR1 LNHNV, CDR2 YYDKDF (reference sequence). This CDR3 comprises 13 residues. The germline V and J ends were trimmed by 0 bases and 3 bases, with 5 bases remaining between them. CDR3: CATSRDDHYGYTF. The CDR3 nucleotides read TGTGCCACCAGCAGAGATGACCACTATGGCTACACCTTC.

J is TRBJ1-2 and V is TRBV6-6; D gene ambiguous. The CDR3 consists of 16 residues. Germline CDR1 MNHNY, CDR2 SVGAGI (reference sequence). Between the trimmed V and J ends, which lost 0 bases and 2 bases, there was a span of 13 bases. The chain's CDR3 is CASSYSHMSQNYGYTF. The CDR3 DNA sequence: TGTGCCAGCAGTTACTCCCACATGTCGCAAAACTATGGCTACACCTTC.

This chain uses TRBV30 with TRBJ2-1; tentatively, D is TRBD2 (7 bases). V was cut by 0 bases and J by 7 bases, with 16 bases left in between. The CDR3 spans 15 residues. Germline loops: CDR1 GTSNPN, CDR2 SVGIG (reference sequence). The CDR3 is CAWSVRGGLGNEQFF. The CDR3 coding sequence is TGTGCCTGGAGTGTAAGGGGGGGGCTTGGTAATGAGCAGTTCTTC. The whole variable domain, filled in from reference TRBV30 and TRBJ2-1, reads SQTIHQWPATLVQPVGSPLSLECTVEGTSNPNLYWYRQAAGRGLQLLFYSVGIGQISSEVPQNLSASRPQDRQFILSSKKLLLSDSGFYLCAWSVRGGLGNEQFFGPGTRLTVL.

This sequence joins TRBV5-1 and TRBJ1-4; 9 nucleotides line up with TRBD1. Germline lookup yields CDR1 SGHRS and CDR2 YFSETQ. V trimming: 2 bases; J trimming: 3 bases; junction bases outside the gene matches: 5. The CDR3 extends over 16 amino acids. CDR3 bases: TGCGCCAGCAGCTTTGGGACAGGGCTCCCTAATGAAAAACTGTTTTTT. Translation: CASSFGTGLPNEKLFF.

The rearrangement joins TRBV5-1 to TRBJ2-5; 9 bases align to TRBD1. The germline V gene encodes CDR1 SGHRS and CDR2 YFSETQ. After removal of 8 bases from V and 4 bases from J, the junction contained 9 bases not matched to a gene. The CDR3 covers 14 residues. CDR3 residues: CASKSGTGLETQYF. CDR3 sequence (DNA): TGCGCCAGTAAGTCCGGGACAGGGCTAGAGACCCAGTACTTC.

The genes are TRBV5-1 and TRBJ2-3; 7 nucleotides agree with TRBD1. Looked up from germline, CDR1 is SGHRS and CDR2 is YFSETQ. CDR3 size: 15 residues. The V gene end was trimmed by 4 bases and the J gene end by 6 bases; junction bases not matched to a gene: 11. CDR3 DNA: TGCGCCAGCAGCACACGGACAGGACAGCTTGATACGCAGTATTTT. Protein: CASSTRTGQLDTQYF.

The J gene is TRBJ2-2, the V gene TRBV27; possibly TRBD1 for D (5 bases). Per the germline V gene, CDR1 is MNHEY and CDR2 is SMNVEV (reference sequence). This CDR3 region has 15 residues. V lost 3 bases to trimming and J lost 5 bases, with 13 bases between them. Here the CDR3 reads CASSFLGERTGELFF. CDR3 in DNA: TGTGCCAGCAGTTTTCTAGGGGAACGAACCGGGGAGCTGTTTTTT.

This chain connects TRBV6-6 to TRBJ2-5, with D perhaps matching TRBD1 or TRBD2 (6 bases each). V was trimmed by 10 bases and J by 4 bases, leaving 16 bases between them. The germline V gene has CDR1 MNHNY and CDR2 SVGAGI (reference sequence). CDR3 length equals 13 residues. This CDR3 is CATMRGAGETQYF. The CDR3 nucleotides are TGTGCCACCATGAGGGGGGCGGGAGAGACCCAGTACTTC.

This clone was detected a few times. The chain uses TRBV11-2 and TRBJ2-7, with TRBD2 matching over 10 bases. Germline V CDR1 and CDR2: SGHAT, FQNNGV. Trimming at V came to 6 bases and at J to 0 bases, leaving 5 bases not matched to a gene. The CDR3 loop spans 15 amino acids. The CDR3 DNA is TGTGCCAGCAGACTTAGCGGGGGGAGCTCCTACGAGCAGTACTTC. Translated, it gives CASRLSGGSSYEQYF.

The V gene is TRBV5-8, the J gene TRBJ1-5; TRBD1 aligns across 9 bases. Germline V CDR1 and CDR2: SGHTS, YDEGEE. V lost 2 bases to trimming and J lost 0 bases; unmatched junction nucleotides: 12. CDR3 length equals 19 residues. Here the CDR3 DNA reads TGTGCCAGCAGCTTAATGCCGGGACAGGGACTTCATAGCAATCAGCCCCAGCATTTT. Protein sequence: CASSLMPGQGLHSNQPQHF. Using reference TRBV5-8 and TRBJ1-5 for the parts outside the CDR3, the full variable domain is EAGVTQSPTHLIKTRGQQATLRCSPISGHTSVYWYQQALGLGLQFLLWYDEGEERNRGNFPPRFSGRQFPNYSSELNVNALELEDSALYLCASSLMPGQGLHSNQPQHFGDGTRLSIL.

V is TRBV5-1 and J is TRBJ2-3; 7 nucleotides align to TRBD1. In germline, CDR1 is SGHRS, CDR2 YFSETQ. J was trimmed by 1 base and V by 2 bases; bases with no gene match: 4. The CDR3 extends over 15 amino acids. The CDR3, as DNA: TGCGCCAGCAGCTTCTCCGACAGGGGCACAGATACGCAGTATTTT. Its translation is CASSFSDRGTDTQYF. Full variable domain (outside the CDR3, taken from reference TRBV5-1 and TRBJ2-3): KAGVTQTPRYLIKTRGQQVTLSCSPISGHRSVSWYQQTPGQGLQFLFEYFSETQRNKGNFPGRFSGRQFSNSRSEMNVSTLELGDSALYLCASSFSDRGTDTQYFGPGTRLTVL.

The CDR3 is CASSRTGVGANVLTF. DNA for the CDR3: TGCGCCAGCAGCCGGACTGGGGTTGGGGCCAACGTCCTGACTTTC. The chain recombines TRBV5-1 with TRBJ2-6; a weak D match, TRBD2 (5 bases). Trimming took 4 bases from V and 3 from J, leaving 11 bases between them. The CDR3 sequence is 15 residues long. Germline lookup yields CDR1 SGHRS and CDR2 YFSETQ.

The V call is TRBV5-6, the J call TRBJ2-7, with 9 bases fitting TRBD1. The V segment lost 6 bases and the J segment 3 bases; nucleotides outside the gene matches: 4. Germline-derived CDR1 and CDR2 are SGHDT and YYEEEE. CDR3 length: 13 amino acids. The CDR3 DNA reads as TGTGCCAGCACCAAGGGACAGGGCTACGAGCAGTACTTC. Protein product: CASTKGQGYEQYF. The variable domain in full, with the rest retrieved from reference TRBV5-6 and TRBJ2-7, is DAGVTQSPTHLIKTRGQQVTLRCSPKSGHDTVSWYQQALGQGPQFIFQYYEEEERQRGNFPDRFSGHQFPNYSSELNVNALLLGDSALYLCASTKGQGYEQYFGPGTRLTVT.

This sequence joins TRBV11-3 and TRBJ2-3, with unresolved D. The CDR3 totals 13 residues. CDR1 is SGHNT and CDR2 is YENEEA in the germline V gene. V was cut by 5 bases and J by 5 bases, with 11 bases left in between. CDR3 DNA: TGTGCCAGCAGCCACTTATCAGGAGATACGCAGTATTTT. Translated, it gives CASSHLSGDTQYF.

The chain recombines TRBV6-4 with TRBJ1-5, with a weak D call TRBD1 (6 bases). The length of the CDR3 is 15 residues. The V end lost 7 bases, the J end lost 3 bases, and 16 bases lay between the germline ends. Germline CDR1 reads MRHNA; CDR2 reads SNTAGT. The CDR3 loop reads CASKPYGQSNQPQHF. The CDR3, as DNA: TGTGCCAGCAAGCCTTACGGACAGTCCAATCAGCCCCAGCATTTT.

This chain links TRBV10-1 with TRBJ2-7; 7 bases align to TRBD1. The CDR3 totals 14 residues. V dropped 3 bases and J dropped 2; count of bases not matched to a gene: 4. Germline V gene sequence: CDR1 WNHNN, CDR2 SYGVQD (reference sequence). CDR3 sequence: CASSDGTAPYEQYF. The CDR3 region has the DNA TGCGCCAGCAGTGACGGGACAGCGCCCTACGAGCAGTACTTC.

CDR3 amino acids: CATSKGQSSYNSPLHF. The CDR3 DNA reads as TGTGCCACCAGCAAGGGACAGAGCTCCTATAATTCACCCCTCCACTTT. The genes are TRBV15 and TRBJ1-6; 7 bases align to TRBD1. Per the germline V gene, CDR1 is LNHNV and CDR2 is YYDKDF (reference sequence). The CDR3 is 16 residues long. V lost 4 bases, J lost 0 bases, and 3 bases stayed unmatched.

The genes are TRBV5-4 and TRBJ2-5; D unclear. The germline CDR1 and CDR2 sequences are SGHNT and YYREEE (reference sequence). V lost 0 bases, J lost 1 base, and 7 bases lay in between. This CDR3 has 14 amino acids. CDR3 in DNA: TGTGCCAGCAGCTTGGGGGGTACCCAAGAGACCCAGTACTTC. Encoded protein: CASSLGGTQETQYF.

The chain recombines TRBV6-5 with TRBJ2-1; 10 positions match TRBD2. The CDR3 runs to 15 residues. V was clipped by 5 bases and J by 2 bases; unmatched bases: 3. Germline CDR1 MNHEY, CDR2 SVGAGI. In nucleotides, the CDR3 is TGTGCCAGCAGTCAGCGGGGGGGTACCTACAATGAGCAGTTCTTC. As protein: CASSQRGGTYNEQFF.

The CDR3 protein is CASSEQRTSGGQETQYF. CDR3 DNA: TGTGCCAGCAGTGAACAAAGGACTAGCGGGGGCCAAGAGACCCAGTACTTC. The genes are TRBV6-1 and TRBJ2-5, with 13 bases aligning to TRBD2. CDR3 length equals 17 residues. The J segment lost 1 base and the V segment lost 2 bases, leaving 4 bases of the junction unmatched. Germline loops: CDR1 MNHNS, CDR2 SASEGT.

The V and J genes are TRBV10-1 and TRBJ2-7; 8 bases align to TRBD2. The junction had 9 bases not matched to a gene; V was cut back by 6 bases and J by 2 bases. The CDR3 runs 15 residues. Germline assignment: CDR1 WNHNN and CDR2 SYGVQD (reference sequence). CDR3 sequence: CASRVPAGVTYEQYF. The DNA for the CDR3 is TGCGCCAGCAGAGTCCCAGCGGGGGTGACCTACGAGCAGTACTTC.

V usage is TRBV7-9 and J usage is TRBJ2-1; tentative D call: TRBD2 (5 bases). This CDR3 has 15 amino acids. The ends were cut back, 5 bases at V and 4 bases at J, with 15 bases in the middle. CDR1 and CDR2 from the germline V gene are SEHNR and FQNEAQ (reference sequence). This CDR3 reads CASSPSTGRYNEQFF. In DNA form, the CDR3 reads TGTGCCAGCAGCCCTAGCACGGGGAGATACAATGAGCAGTTCTTC.

This chain links TRBV7-8 with TRBJ1-1; D remains ambiguous. Per germline, CDR1 SGHVS and CDR2 FQNEAQ. CDR3 length: 16 residues. Trimming cost V 5 bases and J 1 base, with 17 bases left between them. CDR3 protein: CASSPWEGRGNTEAFF. The CDR3 DNA reads TGTGCCAGCAGCCCGTGGGAAGGGCGGGGGAACACTGAAGCTTTCTTT.

A few counts support this clone. The chain links TRBV18 to TRBJ1-2, with 10 nucleotides matching TRBD1. Trimming removed 3 bases from V and 2 bases from J; junction bases left unmatched: 0. The CDR3 extends over 14 amino acids. Germline V lookup: CDR1 KGHSH, CDR2 LQKENI. CDR3 loop: CASSPGQGNYGYTF. The CDR3 DNA is TGTGCCAGCTCACCGGGACAGGGGAACTATGGCTACACCTTC.

The chain joins TRBV9 to TRBJ1-2; TRBD1 aligns across 8 bases. V was clipped by 7 bases and J by 6 bases; unmatched bases: 5. Germline lookup yields CDR1 SGDLS and CDR2 YYNGEE. This CDR3 comprises 12 residues. CDR3 in DNA: TGTGCCAGCTCAGACAGGGGTAATGGCTACACCTTC. Translation: CASSDRGNGYTF.